Shown below are 3 T cell receptor beta chains from a single sample sequenced in a study of OX40 agonist ivuxolimab in advanced cancers. Clones were read by immunoSEQ multiplex PCR, and TCRdb kept only the in-frame ones, dropping some. The table lists some 86,000 clones, approximately 85% of them singletons. The specimen was CD4+ or CD8+ T cells sorted from blood, collected in a trial of the OX40 agonist ivuxolimab. These receptors originate from an adult with an advanced solid tumor such as melanoma, head and neck, liver or kidney cancer.

This sequence joins TRBV5-1 and TRBJ2-5; no firm D call. TRBJ2-7 matches the DNA end more closely, so the J call is doubtful. CDR1 and CDR2 (germline): SGHRS, YFSETQ. This CDR3 comprises 13 residues. CDR3 DNA sequence: TGCGCCAGCAGATGGGATGGCGGATACGAGCAGTACTTC. Protein: CASRWDGGYEQYF.

CDR3 coding DNA: TGTGCCAGCAGTGAAGAGAATCCCACCCCTTGGGATGAGCAGTTCTTC. It translates to CASSEENPTPWDEQFF. J is TRBJ2-1 and V is TRBV6-1; no clear D. CDR1 and CDR2 (germline): MNHNS, SASEGT. The CDR3 length is 16 residues. The ends were cut back, 1 base at V and 8 bases at J, with 18 bases in the middle.

The V gene is TRBV11-1, the J gene TRBJ2-4, with 9 bases that match TRBD1. Germline CDR1 is SGHAT and CDR2 is FQDESV (reference sequence). The CDR3 has 13 amino acids. V lost 4 bases, J lost 7 bases, and 2 bases stayed unmatched. The CDR3 here is CASSWTGVNIQYF. The CDR3 region has the DNA TGTGCCAGCAGCTGGACAGGGGTGAACATTCAGTACTTC.